A selection of T cell receptor beta chains follows, all from one sample in a study of OX40 agonist ivuxolimab in advanced cancers. Assay: immunoSEQ multiplex PCR; the TCRdb copy retains only in-frame clones and omits some. The repertoire holds about 20,000 clones, with around four fifths as singletons. The sample was CD4+ or CD8+ T cells sorted from blood, taken in a trial of the OX40 agonist ivuxolimab. These receptors were obtained from an adult with an advanced solid tumor such as melanoma, head and neck, liver or kidney cancer. The CDR3 runs from the conserved cysteine through the conserved F or W. Each record gives: V gene, CDR3 length, D gene, clone size, J gene, CDR3 DNA, CDR3 protein. The D gene is left open where the match is weak. Clone size is stated in some rows and not others, as once, few, many or a class when expanded.

TRBV19	14	-	-	TRBJ1-1	TGTGCCAGTAGCCTTGGGGGCGGCAACACTGAAGCTTTCTTT	CASSLGGGNTEAFF
TRBV11-3	12	-	-	TRBJ1-1	TGTGCCAGCAGCGTACGGGGGGGTGAAGCTTTCTTT	CASSVRGGEAFF
TRBV10-2	11	-	-	TRBJ2-7	TGCGCCAGCAGTGAGGGTTACGAGCAGTACTTC	CASSEGYEQYF
TRBV5-6	13	TRBD2	-	TRBJ2-7	TGTGCCAGCAGCCCCGGACTAGCCTACGAGCAGTACTTC	CASSPGLAYEQYF
TRBV5-4	16	-	-	TRBJ2-3	TGTGCCAGCAGCTTGGAGGTGGGGGGGCCGGGAGATACGCAGTATTTT	CASSLEVGGPGDTQYF
TRBV6-5	14	-	-	TRBJ1-2	TGTGCCAGCAGTTACGGCCAGGAGGACTATGGCTACACCTTC	CASSYGQEDYGYTF
TRBV5-6	14	-	-	TRBJ1-1	TGTGCCAGCAGCCCCGGTGGATTTGGGACTGAAGCTTTCTTT	CASSPGGFGTEAFF
TRBV10-3	15	-	-	TRBJ1-4	TGTGCCATCAGTGAGCCTTCCGAGGGGGACGAAAAACTGTTTTTT	CAISEPSEGDEKLFF
TRBV2	14	-	-	TRBJ2-1	TGTGCCAGCATTTTCGGTCTCGGGGTGCTAACTAAGTTCTTC	CASIFGLGVLTKFF
TRBV14	15	TRBD1	-	TRBJ1-3	TGTGCCAGCAGCCAAGGGTCAGGGGGAGGAAACACCATATATTTT	CASSQGSGGGNTIYF
TRBV27	17	TRBD2	-	TRBJ2-1	TGTGCCAGCAGCCCCTACAAGGGAGCGGGGTCCTACAATGAGCAGTTCTTC	CASSPYKGAGSYNEQFF
TRBV19	13	-	-	TRBJ1-1	TGTGCCAGTAAGGACATCGATAACACTGAAGCTTTCTTT	CASKDIDNTEAFF
TRBV4-1	15	-	-	TRBJ2-2	TGCGCCAGCAGCCCCCGGGACCCTTACACCGGGGAGCTGTTTTTT	CASSPRDPYTGELFF
TRBV6-5	13	-	-	TRBJ2-5	TGTGCCAGCAGCCCTAGCGTTCGAGAGACCCAGTACTTC	CASSPSVRETQYF
TRBV5-5	16	TRBD1	-	TRBJ1-1	TGTGCCAGCAGCGTCTTTACAGGGGGCGTTTTAGCGGAAGCTTTCTTT	CASSVFTGGVLAEAFF
TRBV11-2	16	TRBD1	-	TRBJ2-7	TGTGCCAGCAGCCCTCGGGACAGCAAGTTGACCTACGAGCAGTACTTC	CASSPRDSKLTYEQYF
TRBV9	14	-	-	TRBJ1-2	TGTGCCAGCAGCGTAGCTACGGAAAACTATGGCTACACCTTC	CASSVATENYGYTF
TRBV28	12	-	-	TRBJ2-7	TGTGCCAGCGAGGGGATGATCGACGAGCAGTACTTC	CASEGMIDEQYF
TRBV4-3	14	-	-	TRBJ1-2	TGCGCCAGCAGCCAAGATTTGGGGAACTATGGCTACACCTTC	CASSQDLGNYGYTF
TRBV2	17	TRBD1	-	TRBJ2-1	TGTGCCAGCAGTCCGGTACTTGGACAGGGAACCTACAATGAGCAGTTCTTC	CASSPVLGQGTYNEQFF
TRBV28	18	-	-	TRBJ2-5	TGTGCCAGCAGTCCCCCGGGCAGGGCGAATTGGTACCAAGAGACCCAGTACTTC	CASSPPGRANWYQETQYF
TRBV5-6	12	-	few	TRBJ1-2	TGTGCCAGCAGTGCGGGGGCTGGAGGCTACACCTTC	CASSAGAGGYTF
TRBV19	14	TRBD1	-	TRBJ1-4	TGTGCCAGTAGTATGGCAGGGGGGAATGAAAAACTGTTTTTT	CASSMAGGNEKLFF
TRBV6-5	13	-	-	TRBJ2-3	TGTGCCAGCAGTTACGGAGGGTCAGATACGCAGTATTTT	CASSYGGSDTQYF
TRBV27	14	-	-	TRBJ1-1	TGTGCCAGCAGTCCCCTGGCAGGGAGCACTGAAGCTTTCTTT	CASSPLAGSTEAFF
TRBV6-5	13	-	-	TRBJ1-2	TGTGCCAGCAGACTAGGGACCGTAGATGGCTACACCTTC	CASRLGTVDGYTF
TRBV5-5	14	TRBD1	-	TRBJ2-2	TGTGCCAGCAGCCCGGACAGGGGTACCGGGGAGCTGTTTTTT	CASSPDRGTGELFF